The 28 T cell receptor beta chains below come from one sample, sequenced in a study of blood T cell repertoires in COVID-19 (dated by TCRdb to about 2020). Library construction relied on the immunoSEQ multiplex PCR assay. TCRdb holds this immuneACCESS table with in-frame rearrangements only. Some clones are missing; in checked studies, unresolved V genes explain under half, and the rest has no known cause. This sample comprises tens of thousands of clones, 87% of them detected only once. Approximately 5% of the sample is in the top ten clones. Sample: peripheral blood. The receptors derive from an elderly woman with acute or convalescent COVID-19.

The genes are TRBV3-1 (or the pseudogene TRBV3-2) and TRBJ2-2, with D unclear. Per germline, CDR1 LGHDT and CDR2 YNNKEL (reference sequence). Trimming took 4 bases from V and 5 from J, leaving 5 bases between them. This CDR3 spans 12 amino acids. CDR3: CASSPRTGELFF. The CDR3 DNA reads TGTGCCAGCAGCCCTAGGACCGGGGAGCTGTTTTTT.

The chain joins TRBV6-5 to TRBJ1-2, with D perhaps matching TRBD1 (5 bases). Germline CDR1 reads MNHEY; CDR2 reads SVGAGI. The CDR3 length is 15 residues. V lost 0 bases and J lost 7, with 15 bases in between. CDR3 loop: CASSYSTGVSVGYTF. CDR3 sequence (DNA): TGTGCCAGCAGTTACTCGACGGGGGTTTCTGTTGGCTACACCTTC.

The chain carries TRBV7-2 and TRBJ2-5, with TRBD2 identical over 15 bases. The CDR3 runs to 18 residues. The V gene end was trimmed by 5 bases and the J gene end by 5 bases; junction bases not matched to a gene: 12. Germline V gives CDR1 SGHTA, CDR2 FQGNSA. As DNA, the CDR3 is TGTGCCAGCAGCCCCGGAGGGACTAGCGGGGGGCCCCGGGAGACCCAGTACTTC. Translation gives CASSPGGTSGGPRETQYF.

This clone occurred a few times. The rearrangement joins TRBV21-1 to TRBJ2-5; the table gives TRBD1 as D, unverified against the DNA. TRBV21-1 is listed as a pseudogene. The CDR3 runs to 15 residues. CDR3 bases: TGTGCCAGCAGCAAAGCACTCAGGGTTGCAGAGACCCAGTACTTC. Translating gives CASSKALRVAETQYF.

J is TRBJ1-1 and V is TRBV6-5; 8 bases fit TRBD1. V was clipped by 6 bases and J by 1 base; unmatched bases: 4. CDR1 MNHEY and CDR2 SVGAGI come from the germline V gene. There are 14 residues in the CDR3. The CDR3 region is CASSSGTGNTEAFF. In DNA, the CDR3 is TGTGCCAGCAGCTCCGGGACAGGGAACACTGAAGCTTTCTTT.

This clone was seen once. This chain uses TRBV14 with TRBJ1-1; D might be TRBD1 (5 bases). This CDR3 is 15 amino acids long. Germline assignment: CDR1 SGHDN and CDR2 FVKESK. Trimming pared 5 bases from V and 6 bases from J, leaving 19 bases between. CDR3 region: CASSAGGSGVAEAFF. The DNA for the CDR3 is TGTGCCAGCAGCGCCGGTGGGTCGGGGGTAGCTGAAGCTTTCTTT. Complete variable domain (other parts from reference TRBV14 and TRBJ1-1): EAGVTQFPSHSVIEKGQTVTLRCDPISGHDNLYWYRRVMGKEIKFLLHFVKESKQDESGMPNNRFLAERTGGTYSTLKVQPAELEDSGVYFCASSAGGSGVAEAFFGQGTRLTVV.

The chain carries TRBV2 and TRBJ1-6; tentatively, D is TRBD1 (5 bases). The CDR3 runs 14 residues. The germline V gene encodes CDR1 SNHLY and CDR2 FYNNEI. Trimming removed 5 bases at V and 6 bases at J, with 11 bases between. The CDR3 reads CASSLQTVNSPLHF. The CDR3 DNA is TGTGCCAGCAGTCTACAGACAGTTAATTCACCCCTCCACTTT.

The chain couples TRBV19 to TRBJ2-2; 9 bases line up with TRBD1. Germline trimming cut 4 bases from V and 6 bases from J; bases unmatched to any gene: 6. This CDR3 is built from 15 residues. The germline V gene encodes CDR1 LNHDA and CDR2 SQIVND (reference sequence). The CDR3 DNA sequence: TGTGCCAGTAGTACCGGACAGGGGAAAGCCGGGGAGCTGTTTTTT. Translated: CASSTGQGKAGELFF.

This clone was observed once. Here the CDR3 DNA reads TGCGCCAGCAGCAGGGGGACAGGGGACACCGGGGAGCTGTTTTTT. Encoded protein: CASSRGTGDTGELFF. J is TRBJ2-2 and V is TRBV5-1; 10 bases fit TRBD1. Germline V gene lookup returns CDR1 SGHRS and CDR2 YFSETQ. Trimming took 4 bases from V and 3 from J; bases not matched to a gene: 3. The CDR3 spans 15 residues.

The chain has TRBV6-1 and TRBJ1-2; 8 bases align to TRBD1. This CDR3 has 14 residues. Germline-derived CDR1 and CDR2 are MNHNS and SASEGT. The V gene end was trimmed by 6 bases and the J gene end by 8 bases; junction bases not matched to a gene: 11. CDR3 loop: CASRISQGAQGYTF. The CDR3 coding sequence is TGTGCCAGCAGGATTAGTCAGGGGGCGCAGGGCTACACCTTC.

This sequence joins TRBV5-4 and TRBJ2-5; 7 bases fit TRBD1. Germline CDR1 is SGHNT and CDR2 is YYREEE (reference sequence). CDR3 length equals 15 residues. The junction had 9 bases not matched to a gene; V was cut back by 2 bases and J by 5 bases. CDR3 DNA: TGTGCCAGCAGCTTAAAAGGGGGCCGTGGGGAGACCCAGTACTTC. Amino acid sequence: CASSLKGGRGETQYF.

The V call is TRBV7-9, the J call TRBJ1-3; unclear D gene. V gave up 0 bases and J gave up 0 bases, with 12 bases separating them. This CDR3 region has 17 residues. Germline V gene lookup returns CDR1 SEHNR and CDR2 FQNEAQ (reference sequence). This CDR3 is CASSLAVSGNSGNTIYF. The CDR3 coding sequence is TGTGCCAGCAGCTTAGCTGTCAGCGGAAACTCTGGAAACACCATATATTTT.

The rearrangement joins TRBV7-2 to TRBJ1-2; a possible D gene is TRBD1 (6 bases). CDR3 size: 13 residues. Germline V gene sequence: CDR1 SGHTA, CDR2 FQGNSA. V lost 5 bases and J lost 7, with 14 bases in between. In DNA form, the CDR3 reads TGTGCCAGCAGCGGCCAGGGGACTATTGGCTACACCTTC. Encoded protein: CASSGQGTIGYTF.

The chain employs TRBV5-1 and TRBJ2-7; TRBD2 agrees at 8 bases. V was pared by 0 bases and J by 4 bases, with 12 bases of the junction left unmatched. Germline CDR1 and CDR2: SGHRS and YFSETQ. CDR3 length: 17 amino acids. CDR3 region: CASSLEPGGQGRYEQYF. The CDR3 DNA reads as TGCGCCAGCAGCTTGGAACCGGGGGGGCAGGGCAGGTACGAGCAGTACTTC.

This rearrangement joins TRBV30 to TRBJ1-2, with D unclear. Trimming cost V 3 bases and J 4 bases, with 18 bases left between them. Germline-derived CDR1 and CDR2 are GTSNPN and SVGIG (reference sequence). The CDR3 is 15 residues long. The CDR3 coding sequence is TGTGCCTGGAGGACCCCGGGTTTAACCCTCTATGGCTACACCTTC. It yields the protein CAWRTPGLTLYGYTF. The full variable domain, in which reference TRBV30 and TRBJ1-2 provide the parts outside the CDR3, is SQTIHQWPATLVQPVGSPLSLECTVEGTSNPNLYWYRQAAGRGLQLLFYSVGIGQISSEVPQNLSASRPQDRQFILSSKKLLLSDSGFYLCAWRTPGLTLYGYTFGSGTRLTVV.

In its sample, this clone was seen a few times. J is TRBJ1-5 and V is TRBV30; 7 bases align to TRBD1. CDR1 and CDR2 (germline): GTSNPN, SVGIG (reference sequence). J gave up 7 bases and V 3 bases, and 6 bases lay outside the gene matches. The CDR3 is 13 amino acids. CDR3 in amino acids: CAWRDQGGQPQHF. The DNA for the CDR3 is TGTGCCTGGAGAGATCAGGGGGGACAGCCCCAGCATTTT.

This chain links TRBV9 with TRBJ1-3; possibly TRBD1 for D (5 bases). The ends were cut back, 0 bases at V and 7 bases at J, with 8 bases in the middle. CDR3 size: 13 residues. The germline CDR1 and CDR2 sequences are SGDLS and YYNGEE. Written as DNA, the CDR3 is TGTGCCAGCAGCGTAGGGGAGGGGAACACCATATATTTT. This encodes CASSVGEGNTIYF.

The gene calls are TRBV12-5 and TRBJ2-3, with D maybe TRBD2 (5 bases). In germline, CDR1 is LGHNT, CDR2 FRNRAP. The length of the CDR3 is 18 residues. The V gene lost 1 base and the J gene lost 3 bases, with 20 bases spanning the gap. For the CDR3, the DNA is TGTGCTAGTGGTTTGGAACCCCCAGCGGCCAGGAGGACAGATACGCAGTATTTT. Its protein is CASGLEPPAARRTDTQYF.

CDR3 DNA: TGTGCCAGCAGCCAAGATTGGAGGACTAGCGGGAGCCCCTACGAGCAGTACTTC. Protein product: CASSQDWRTSGSPYEQYF. The genes are TRBV3-1 (or the pseudogene TRBV3-2) and TRBJ2-7; 13 nucleotides align to TRBD2. The J segment lost 2 bases and the V segment lost 0 bases, leaving 7 bases of the junction unmatched. Per germline, CDR1 LGHDT and CDR2 YNNKEL (reference sequence). CDR3 length equals 18 residues.

CDR3 sequence: CASSARDRGNYGYTF. For the CDR3, the DNA is TGTGCCAGCAGCGCCCGGGACAGGGGTAACTATGGCTACACCTTC. The rearrangement links TRBV5-4 to TRBJ1-2; 10 bases line up with TRBD1. V shed 4 bases and J 1 base; nucleotides not matched to a gene: 4. Germline CDR1 is SGHNT and CDR2 is YYREEE (reference sequence). There are 15 residues in the CDR3.

The chain joins TRBV28 to TRBJ2-1; 7 bases are a match to TRBD2. The CDR3 totals 16 residues. The V gene end was trimmed by 7 bases and the J gene end by 6 bases; junction bases not matched to a gene: 15. Germline V lookup: CDR1 MDHEN, CDR2 SYDVKM. The CDR3 DNA is TGTGCCAGCACTACGCCGCACGGGGGGTTTCTCAATGAGCAGTTCTTC. It specifies CASTTPHGGFLNEQFF.

On this clone itself: The sample carries other DNA sequences with the same CDR3. This chain connects TRBV7-2 to TRBJ2-3; no clear D gene. The length of the CDR3 is 13 residues. Germline-derived CDR1 and CDR2 are SGHTA and FQGNSA. Trimming took 3 bases from V and 4 from J, leaving 8 bases between them. The CDR3 DNA reads TGTGCCAGCAGCTTGGGCCCGGCAGATACGCAGTATTTT. Protein: CASSLGPADTQYF.

The V call is TRBV23-1, the J call TRBJ1-2; D might be TRBD1 (5 bases). TRBV23-1 is an ORF, and what it does is uncertain. The CDR3 has 12 amino acids. Trimming stripped 8 bases from V and 8 bases from J, with 15 bases between. The chain's CDR3 is CASPGRGCGYTF. CDR3 DNA: TGCGCCAGCCCTGGGAGGGGATGCGGCTACACCTTC.

This chain connects TRBV2 to TRBJ1-1; no definite D call. Looked up from germline, CDR1 is SNHLY and CDR2 is FYNNEI. The germline V and J ends were trimmed by 3 bases and 1 base, with 15 bases remaining between them. CDR3 length: 16 residues. The CDR3 DNA is TGTGCCAGCAGTGACTTAAGGACTCAGGAGAACACTGAAGCTTTCTTT. It is translated as CASSDLRTQENTEAFF.

This chain connects TRBV2 to TRBJ2-7; no reliable D call. Germline CDR1 is SNHLY and CDR2 is FYNNEI. Trimming shortened V by 4 bases and J by 4 bases, and 5 bases separated the two germline ends. The CDR3 extends over 11 amino acids. The CDR3 loop reads CASSAQYEQYF. The DNA of the CDR3 is TGTGCCAGCAGTGCCCAATACGAGCAGTACTTC.

This chain uses TRBV7-2 with TRBJ1-4, with 9 nucleotides matching TRBD1. Germline trimming cut 5 bases from V and 5 bases from J; bases unmatched to any gene: 3. Germline V gene sequence: CDR1 SGHTA, CDR2 FQGNSA. CDR3 length equals 14 residues. The CDR3 nucleotides read TGTGCCAGCAGCCAGGGGACAGGGAATGAAAAACTGTTTTTT. Residues: CASSQGTGNEKLFF.

The genes are TRBV3-1 (or the pseudogene TRBV3-2) and TRBJ2-7, with TRBD2 matching 7 bases. The J segment lost 2 bases and the V segment lost 8 bases, leaving 3 bases of the junction unmatched. The CDR3 totals 12 residues. Per the germline V gene, CDR1 is LGHDT and CDR2 is YNNKEL (reference sequence). Here the CDR3 reads CASGSGTYEQYF. The DNA for the CDR3 is TGTGCCAGCGGAAGCGGGACCTACGAGCAGTACTTC.

The V gene is TRBV5-5, the J gene TRBJ2-5; the match to TRBD2 covers 8 bases. The length of the CDR3 is 16 residues. J lost 2 bases, V lost 2 bases, and 8 bases had no gene match. Germline values: CDR1 SGHKS, CDR2 YYEKEE (reference sequence). CDR3 nucleotides: TGTGCCAGCAGCTTCAGTCCCGCGGGAGGTCAAGAGACCCAGTACTTC. Protein product: CASSFSPAGGQETQYF.